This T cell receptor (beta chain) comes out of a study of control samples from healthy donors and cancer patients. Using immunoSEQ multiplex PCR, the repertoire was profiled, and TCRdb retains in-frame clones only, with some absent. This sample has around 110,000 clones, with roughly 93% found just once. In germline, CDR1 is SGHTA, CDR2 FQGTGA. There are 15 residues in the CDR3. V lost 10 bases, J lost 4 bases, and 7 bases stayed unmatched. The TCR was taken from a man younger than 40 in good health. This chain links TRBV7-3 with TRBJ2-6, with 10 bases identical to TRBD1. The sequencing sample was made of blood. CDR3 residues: CATRDRGTGANVLTF. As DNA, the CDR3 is TGTGCCACCCGGGACAGGGGTACCGGGGCCAACGTCCTGACTTTC.